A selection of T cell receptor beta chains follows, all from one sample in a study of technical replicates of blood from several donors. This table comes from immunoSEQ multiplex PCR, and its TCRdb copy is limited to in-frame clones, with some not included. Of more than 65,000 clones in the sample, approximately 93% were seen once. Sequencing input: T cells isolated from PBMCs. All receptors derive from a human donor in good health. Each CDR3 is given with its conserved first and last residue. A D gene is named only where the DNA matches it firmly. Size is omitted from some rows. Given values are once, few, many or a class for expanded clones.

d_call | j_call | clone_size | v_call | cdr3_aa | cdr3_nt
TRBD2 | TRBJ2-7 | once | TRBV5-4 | CASSLAGVDYEQYF | TGTGCCAGCAGCTTAGCGGGAGTGGATTACGAGCAGTACTTC
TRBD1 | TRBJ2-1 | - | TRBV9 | CASSPWDRGGPRDNEQFF | TGTGCCAGCAGCCCTTGGGACAGGGGAGGGCCAAGGGACAATGAGCAGTTCTTC
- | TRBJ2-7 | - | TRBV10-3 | CAISEAVHYEQYF | TGTGCCATCAGTGAGGCAGTACACTACGAGCAGTACTTC
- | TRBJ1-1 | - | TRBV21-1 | CASSNHGPHLNTEAFF | TGTGCCAGCAGCAATCATGGGCCGCACCTGAACACTGAAGCTTTCTTT
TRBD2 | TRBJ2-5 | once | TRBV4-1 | CASSQDPAGGRETQYF | TGCGCCAGCAGCCAAGATCCAGCGGGAGGGCGAGAGACCCAGTACTTC
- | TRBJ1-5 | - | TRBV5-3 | CARKQGRNQPQHF | TGTGCCCGTAAACAGGGTAGGAATCAGCCCCAGCATTTT
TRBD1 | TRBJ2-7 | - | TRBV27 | CASRLAGGYEQYF | TGTGCCAGCAGATTAGCAGGGGGCTACGAGCAGTACTTC
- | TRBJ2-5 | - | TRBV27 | CASSFTTGAETQYF | TGTGCCAGCAGTTTTACGACTGGAGCGGAGACCCAGTACTTC
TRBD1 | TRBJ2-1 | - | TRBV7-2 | CASIPDRGGYNEQFF | TGTGCCAGCATCCCCGACAGGGGAGGATACAATGAGCAGTTCTTC
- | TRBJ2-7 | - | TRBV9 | CASSVEGAGEQYF | TGTGCCAGCAGCGTCGAGGGGGCGGGGGAGCAGTACTTC
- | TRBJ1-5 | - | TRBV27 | CASSFGGARPQHF | TGTGCCAGCAGTTTTGGGGGGGCTCGGCCCCAGCATTTT
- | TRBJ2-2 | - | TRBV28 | CASSSLDRTTGELFF | TGTGCCAGCAGTTCGTTGGACAGAACAACCGGGGAGCTGTTTTTT
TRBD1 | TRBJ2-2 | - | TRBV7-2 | CASRDRGNTGELFF | TGTGCCAGCAGGGACAGGGGGAACACCGGGGAGCTGTTTTTT
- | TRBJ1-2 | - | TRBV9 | CASRDRGGANGYTF | TGTGCCAGCAGAGACCGCGGGGGCGCGAATGGCTACACCTTC
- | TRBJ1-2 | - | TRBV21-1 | CASSKAGQGASGYTF | TGTGCCAGCAGCAAAGCGGGACAGGGGGCGAGCGGCTACACCTTC
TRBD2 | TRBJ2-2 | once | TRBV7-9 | CASLKPASGSTGTGELFF | TGTGCCAGCTTAAAACCGGCTAGCGGGAGCACGGGAACCGGGGAGCTGTTTTTT
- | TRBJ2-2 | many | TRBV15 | CATSRDKETGELFF | TGTGCCACCAGCAGAGATAAGGAGACCGGGGAGCTGTTTTTT
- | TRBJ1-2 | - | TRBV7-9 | CASSLVDRTNYGYTF | TGTGCCAGCAGCTTAGTAGACAGAACTAACTATGGCTACACCTTC
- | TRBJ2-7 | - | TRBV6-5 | CASSYSVLYYEQYF | TGTGCCAGCAGTTACAGCGTGTTGTACTACGAGCAGTACTTC
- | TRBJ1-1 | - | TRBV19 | CASSKGQPNTEAFF | TGTGCCAGTAGTAAGGGACAACCGAACACTGAAGCTTTCTTT
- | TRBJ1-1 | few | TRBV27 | CASRTRFDTEAFF | TGTGCCAGCAGGACCAGGTTTGACACTGAAGCTTTCTTT
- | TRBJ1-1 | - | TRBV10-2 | CASSERVPSEAFF | TGCGCCAGCAGTGAGAGAGTTCCGAGTGAAGCTTTCTTT